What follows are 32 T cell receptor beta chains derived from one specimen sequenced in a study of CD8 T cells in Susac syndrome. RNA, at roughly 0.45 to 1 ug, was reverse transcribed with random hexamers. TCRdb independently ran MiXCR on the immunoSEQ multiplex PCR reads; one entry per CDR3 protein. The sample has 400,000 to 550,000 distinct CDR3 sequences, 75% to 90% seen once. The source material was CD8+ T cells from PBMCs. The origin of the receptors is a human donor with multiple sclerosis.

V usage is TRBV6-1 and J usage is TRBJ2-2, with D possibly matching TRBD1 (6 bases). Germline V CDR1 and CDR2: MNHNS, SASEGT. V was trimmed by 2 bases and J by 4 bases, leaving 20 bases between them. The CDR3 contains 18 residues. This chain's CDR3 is CASSEFLGGGQSTGELFF. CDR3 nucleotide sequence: TGTGCCAGCAGTGAATTTCTAGGTGGAGGACAGAGCACCGGGGAGCTGTTTTTT.

The CDR3 loop is CASSLVYRTGEAFF. The CDR3 DNA sequence: TGTGCCAGCAGCTTAGTTTATCGGACAGGTGAAGCTTTCTTT. This chain joins TRBV5-6 and TRBJ1-1, with 7 bases lining up with TRBD1. Germline V CDR1 and CDR2: SGHDT, YYEEEE. This CDR3 has 14 residues. V shed 2 bases and J 7 bases; nucleotides not matched to a gene: 8.

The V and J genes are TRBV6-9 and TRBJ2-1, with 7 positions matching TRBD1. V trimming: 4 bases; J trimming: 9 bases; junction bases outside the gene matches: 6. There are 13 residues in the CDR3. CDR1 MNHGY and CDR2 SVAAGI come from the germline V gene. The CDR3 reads CASSFPGGSEQFF. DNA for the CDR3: TGTGCCAGCAGTTTTCCAGGGGGTAGTGAGCAGTTCTTC.

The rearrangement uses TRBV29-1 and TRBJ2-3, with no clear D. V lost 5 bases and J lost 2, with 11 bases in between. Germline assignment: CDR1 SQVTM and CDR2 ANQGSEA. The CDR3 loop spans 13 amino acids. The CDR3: CSVRTENTDTQYF. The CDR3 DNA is TGCAGCGTTCGGACCGAAAACACAGATACGCAGTATTTT.

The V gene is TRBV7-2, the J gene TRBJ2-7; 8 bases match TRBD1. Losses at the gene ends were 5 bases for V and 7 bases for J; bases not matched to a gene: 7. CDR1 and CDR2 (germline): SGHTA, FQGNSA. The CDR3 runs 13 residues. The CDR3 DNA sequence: TGTGCCAGCAGCCCGACAGGGGTTGAGGAGCAGTACTTC. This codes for CASSPTGVEEQYF.

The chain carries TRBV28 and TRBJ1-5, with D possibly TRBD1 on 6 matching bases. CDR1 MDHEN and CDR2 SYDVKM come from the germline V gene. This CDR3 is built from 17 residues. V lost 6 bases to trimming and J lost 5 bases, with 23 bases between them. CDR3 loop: CASSPWAAGQVHQPQHF. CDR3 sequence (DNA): TGTGCCAGCAGCCCTTGGGCCGCGGGACAAGTTCATCAGCCCCAGCATTTT.

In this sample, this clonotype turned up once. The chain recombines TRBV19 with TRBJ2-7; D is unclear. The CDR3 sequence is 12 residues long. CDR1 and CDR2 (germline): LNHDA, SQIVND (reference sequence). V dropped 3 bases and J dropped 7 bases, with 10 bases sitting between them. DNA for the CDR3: TGTGCCAGTAGTATGGGTCAGAATGAGCAGTACTTC. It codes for CASSMGQNEQYF. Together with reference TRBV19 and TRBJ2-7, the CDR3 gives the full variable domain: DGGITQSPKYLFRKEGQNVTLSCEQNLNHDAMYWYRQDPGQGLRLIYYSQIVNDFQKGDIAEGYSVSREKKESFPLTVTSAQKNPTAFYLCASSMGQNEQYFGPGTRLTVT.

The CDR3 is CASSQTQGEDEKLFF. As DNA, the CDR3 is TGCGCCAGCAGCCAAACACAGGGGGAAGATGAAAAACTGTTTTTT. This rearrangement joins TRBV4-1 to TRBJ1-4; 8 nucleotides agree with TRBD1. This CDR3 contains 15 residues. Losses at the gene ends were 2 bases for V and 6 bases for J; bases not matched to a gene: 5. Germline CDR1 MGHRA, CDR2 YSYEKL.

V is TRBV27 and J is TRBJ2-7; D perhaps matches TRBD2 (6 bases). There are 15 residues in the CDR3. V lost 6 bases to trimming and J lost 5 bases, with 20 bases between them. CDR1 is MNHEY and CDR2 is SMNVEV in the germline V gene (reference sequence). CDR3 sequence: CASSYNVGGVHEQYF. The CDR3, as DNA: TGTGCCAGCAGCTATAATGTGGGGGGAGTCCACGAGCAGTACTTC.

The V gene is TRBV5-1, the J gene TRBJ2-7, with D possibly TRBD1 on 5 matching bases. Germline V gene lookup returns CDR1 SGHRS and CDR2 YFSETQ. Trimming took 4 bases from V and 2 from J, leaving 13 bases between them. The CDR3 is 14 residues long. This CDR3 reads CASSQGDGPYEQYF. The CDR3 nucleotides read TGCGCCAGCAGCCAAGGGGATGGCCCCTACGAGCAGTACTTC.

CDR3 amino acids: CASSLFPSLAASTDTQYF. CDR3 coding DNA: TGTGCCAGCAGTTTATTCCCCTCTCTAGCGGCTAGCACAGATACGCAGTATTTT. The rearrangement uses TRBV27 and TRBJ2-3, with 7 nucleotides matching TRBD2. V lost 1 base and J lost 0; bases outside the gene matches: 10. This CDR3 spans 18 amino acids. The germline gives CDR1 MNHEY, CDR2 SMNVEV (reference sequence).

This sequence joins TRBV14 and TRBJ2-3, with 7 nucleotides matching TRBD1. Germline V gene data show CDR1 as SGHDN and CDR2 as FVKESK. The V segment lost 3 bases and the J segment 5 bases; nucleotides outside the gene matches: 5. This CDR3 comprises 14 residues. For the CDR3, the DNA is TGTGCCAGCAGCCAGACCTGGGACAGAGATACGCAGTATTTT. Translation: CASSQTWDRDTQYF.

In nucleotides, the CDR3 is TGTGCCTGGAGTTACTCAGGGGTATCTGAAGCTTTCTTT. This codes for CAWSYSGVSEAFF. The rearrangement links TRBV30 to TRBJ1-1; TRBD1 might be the D (6 bases). Deletions cut 2 bases from V and 6 bases from J, with 13 bases between. The germline V gene has CDR1 GTSNPN and CDR2 SVGIG (reference sequence). The CDR3 extends over 13 amino acids.

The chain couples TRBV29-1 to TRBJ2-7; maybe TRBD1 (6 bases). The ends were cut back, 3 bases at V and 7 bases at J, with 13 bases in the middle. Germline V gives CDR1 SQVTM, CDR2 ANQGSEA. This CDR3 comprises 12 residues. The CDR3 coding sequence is TGCAGCGTTGAGGCAGGCCAGGGGGAGCAGTACTTC. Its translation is CSVEAGQGEQYF.

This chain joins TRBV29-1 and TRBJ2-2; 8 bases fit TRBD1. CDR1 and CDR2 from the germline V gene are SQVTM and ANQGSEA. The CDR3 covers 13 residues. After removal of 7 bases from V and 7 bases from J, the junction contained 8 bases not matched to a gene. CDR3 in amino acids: CSATDREDGELFF. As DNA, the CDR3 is TGCAGCGCCACGGACAGGGAGGACGGGGAGCTGTTTTTT.

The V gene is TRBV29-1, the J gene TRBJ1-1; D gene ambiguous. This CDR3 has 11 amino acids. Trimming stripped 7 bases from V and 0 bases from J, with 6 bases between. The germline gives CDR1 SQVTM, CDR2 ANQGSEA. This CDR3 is CSAELNTEAFF. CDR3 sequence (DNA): TGCAGCGCCGAGCTGAACACTGAAGCTTTCTTT.

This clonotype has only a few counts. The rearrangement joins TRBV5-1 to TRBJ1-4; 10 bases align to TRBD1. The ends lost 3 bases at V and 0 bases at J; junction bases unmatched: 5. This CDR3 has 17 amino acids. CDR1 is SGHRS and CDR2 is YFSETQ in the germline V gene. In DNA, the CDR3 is TGCGCCAGCAGCTGGGGACAGGGGCTTGCAACTAATGAAAAACTGTTTTTT. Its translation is CASSWGQGLATNEKLFF.

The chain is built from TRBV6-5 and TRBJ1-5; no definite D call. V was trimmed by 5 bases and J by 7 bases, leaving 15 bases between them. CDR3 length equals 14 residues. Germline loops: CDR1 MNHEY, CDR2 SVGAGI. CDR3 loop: CASSLRPGGQPQHF. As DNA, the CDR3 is TGTGCCAGCAGTCTACGCCCCGGCGGGCAGCCCCAGCATTTT.

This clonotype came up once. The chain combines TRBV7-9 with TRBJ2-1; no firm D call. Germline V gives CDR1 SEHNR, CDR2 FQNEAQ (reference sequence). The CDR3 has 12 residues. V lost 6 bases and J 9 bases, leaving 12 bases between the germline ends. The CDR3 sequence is CASRPLGPEQFF. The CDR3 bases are TGTGCCAGCAGACCCCTAGGGCCTGAGCAGTTCTTC.

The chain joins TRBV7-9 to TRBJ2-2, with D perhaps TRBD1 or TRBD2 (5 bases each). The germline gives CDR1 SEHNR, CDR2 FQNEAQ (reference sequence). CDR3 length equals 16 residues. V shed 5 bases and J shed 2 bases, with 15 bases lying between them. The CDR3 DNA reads TGTGCCAGCAGCCCGACGGGGCCGGGAAACACCGGGGAGCTGTTTTTT. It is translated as CASSPTGPGNTGELFF. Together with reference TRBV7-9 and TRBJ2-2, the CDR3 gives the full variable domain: DTGVSQNPRHKITKRGQNVTFRCDPISEHNRLYWYRQTLGQGPEFLTYFQNEAQLEKSRLLSDRFSAERPKGSFSTLEIQRTEQGDSAMYLCASSPTGPGNTGELFFGEGSRLTVL.

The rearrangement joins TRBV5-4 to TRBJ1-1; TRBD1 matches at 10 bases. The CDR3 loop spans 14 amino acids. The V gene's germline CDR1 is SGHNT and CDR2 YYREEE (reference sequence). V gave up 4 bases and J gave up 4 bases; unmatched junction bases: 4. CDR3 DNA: TGTGCCAGCAGCGTCGACAGGGGGCCCACTGAAGCTTTCTTT. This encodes CASSVDRGPTEAFF.

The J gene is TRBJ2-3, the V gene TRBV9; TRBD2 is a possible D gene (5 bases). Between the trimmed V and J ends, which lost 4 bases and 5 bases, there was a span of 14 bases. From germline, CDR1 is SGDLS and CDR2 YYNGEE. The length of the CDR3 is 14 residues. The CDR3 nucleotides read TGTGCCAGCAGCCCCCAGGACGGGAAAGATACGCAGTATTTT. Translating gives CASSPQDGKDTQYF.

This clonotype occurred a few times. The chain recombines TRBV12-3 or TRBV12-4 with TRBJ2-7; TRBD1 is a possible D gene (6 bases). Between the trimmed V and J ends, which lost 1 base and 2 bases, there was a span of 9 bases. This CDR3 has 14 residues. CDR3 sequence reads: CASSLGTVTYEQYF. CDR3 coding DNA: TGTGCCAGCAGTTTAGGGACAGTTACCTACGAGCAGTACTTC.

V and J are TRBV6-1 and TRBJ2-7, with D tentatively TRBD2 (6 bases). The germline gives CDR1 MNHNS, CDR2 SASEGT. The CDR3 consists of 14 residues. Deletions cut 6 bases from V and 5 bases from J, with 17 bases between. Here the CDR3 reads CASSREPLIDEQYF. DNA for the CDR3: TGTGCCAGCAGCCGGGAGCCCCTGATAGACGAGCAGTACTTC.

CDR3 residues: CASSSPGTGDNSPLHF. For the CDR3, the DNA is TGCGCCAGCAGCTCACCTGGGACAGGGGACAATTCACCCCTCCACTTT. V is TRBV5-1 and J is TRBJ1-6, with 10 bases fitting TRBD1. V was clipped by 3 bases and J by 7 bases; unmatched bases: 7. The CDR3 is 16 residues long. Germline V gene data show CDR1 as SGHRS and CDR2 as YFSETQ.

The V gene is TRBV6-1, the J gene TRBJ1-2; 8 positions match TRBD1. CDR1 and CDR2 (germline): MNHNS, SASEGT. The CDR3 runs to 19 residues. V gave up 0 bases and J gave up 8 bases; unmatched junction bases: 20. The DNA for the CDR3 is TGTGCCAGCAGTGAAGCGGTAGGACAGGGTTCCCTCTTCGTGGACGGCTACACCTTC. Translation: CASSEAVGQGSLFVDGYTF.

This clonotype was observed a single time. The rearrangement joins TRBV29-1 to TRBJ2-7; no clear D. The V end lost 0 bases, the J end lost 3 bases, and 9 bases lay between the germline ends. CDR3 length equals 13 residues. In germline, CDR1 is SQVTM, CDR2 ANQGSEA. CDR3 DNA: TGCAGCGTTGAAGATCTGGCAGGCTACGAGCAGTACTTC. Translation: CSVEDLAGYEQYF.

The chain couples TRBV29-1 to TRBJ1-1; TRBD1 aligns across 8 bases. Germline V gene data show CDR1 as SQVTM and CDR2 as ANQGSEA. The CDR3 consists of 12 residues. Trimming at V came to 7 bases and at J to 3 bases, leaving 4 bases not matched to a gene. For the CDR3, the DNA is TGCAGCGGACAGGGGTATGACACTGAAGCTTTCTTT. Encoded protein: CSGQGYDTEAFF.

The CDR3 coding sequence is TGTGCCAGCAGTTTCCGGACAGGGGCGAACACTGAAGCTTTCTTT. Its protein is CASSFRTGANTEAFF. The chain is built from TRBV28 and TRBJ1-1; 9 bases agree with TRBD1. The CDR3 loop spans 15 amino acids. In germline, CDR1 is MDHEN, CDR2 SYDVKM. Germline trimming cut 3 bases from V and 1 base from J; bases unmatched to any gene: 3.

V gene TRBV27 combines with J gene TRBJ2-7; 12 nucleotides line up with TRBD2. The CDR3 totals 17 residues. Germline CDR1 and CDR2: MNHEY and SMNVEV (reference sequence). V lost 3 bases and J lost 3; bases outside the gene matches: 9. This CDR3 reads CASSLTSGSSRSYEQYF. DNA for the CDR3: TGTGCCAGCAGTTTGACTAGCGGGAGCTCTCGGAGCTACGAGCAGTACTTC.

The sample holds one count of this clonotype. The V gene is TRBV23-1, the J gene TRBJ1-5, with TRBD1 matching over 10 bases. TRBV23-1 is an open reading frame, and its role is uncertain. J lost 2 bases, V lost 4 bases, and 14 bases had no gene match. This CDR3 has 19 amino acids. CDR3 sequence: CASSRAGTGEVFGNQPQHF. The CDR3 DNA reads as TGCGCCAGCAGTCGAGCGGGGACAGGGGAGGTTTTCGGCAATCAGCCCCAGCATTTT.

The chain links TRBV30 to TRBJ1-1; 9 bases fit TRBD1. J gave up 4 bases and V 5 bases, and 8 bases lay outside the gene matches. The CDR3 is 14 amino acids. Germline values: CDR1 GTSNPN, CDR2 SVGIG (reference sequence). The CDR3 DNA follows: TGTGCCTGGTCAGCGGGACAGGGTTTCACTGAAGCTTTCTTT. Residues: CAWSAGQGFTEAFF.